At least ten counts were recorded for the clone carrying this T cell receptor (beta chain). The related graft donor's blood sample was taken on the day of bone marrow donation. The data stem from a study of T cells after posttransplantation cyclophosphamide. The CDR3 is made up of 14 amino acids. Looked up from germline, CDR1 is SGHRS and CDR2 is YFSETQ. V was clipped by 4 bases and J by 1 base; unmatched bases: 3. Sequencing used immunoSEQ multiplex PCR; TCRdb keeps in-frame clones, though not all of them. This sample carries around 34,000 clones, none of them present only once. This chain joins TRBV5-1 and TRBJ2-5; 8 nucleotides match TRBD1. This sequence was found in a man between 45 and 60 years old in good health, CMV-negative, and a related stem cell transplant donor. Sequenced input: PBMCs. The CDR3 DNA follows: TGCGCCAGCAGCACAGGGACAGGCCAAGAGACCCAGTACTTC. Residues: CASSTGTGQETQYF.